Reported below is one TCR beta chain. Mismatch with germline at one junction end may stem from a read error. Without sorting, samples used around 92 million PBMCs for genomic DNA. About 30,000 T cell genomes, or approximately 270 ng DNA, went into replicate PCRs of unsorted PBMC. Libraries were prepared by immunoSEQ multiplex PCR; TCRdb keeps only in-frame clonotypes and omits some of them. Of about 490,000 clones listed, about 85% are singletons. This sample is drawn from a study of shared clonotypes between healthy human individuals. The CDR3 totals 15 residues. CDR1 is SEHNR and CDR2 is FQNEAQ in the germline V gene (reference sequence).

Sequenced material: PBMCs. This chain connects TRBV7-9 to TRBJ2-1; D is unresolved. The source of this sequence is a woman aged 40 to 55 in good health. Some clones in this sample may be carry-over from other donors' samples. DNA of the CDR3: TGTGTCAGCAGCTTAGCTCCAGAGGCCTACAATGAGCAGTTCTTC. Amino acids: CVSSLAPEAYNEQFF. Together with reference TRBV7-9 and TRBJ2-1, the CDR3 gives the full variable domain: DTGVSQNPRHKITKRGQNVTFRCDPISEHNRLYWYRQTLGQGPEFLTYFQNEAQLEKSRLLSDRFSAERPKGSFSTLEIQRTEQGDSAMYLCVSSLAPEAYNEQFFGPGTRLTVL.